The 7 T cell receptor beta chains given below trace back to one sample, sequenced in a study of blood T cell repertoires in COVID-19. TCRdb's table, derived via immunoSEQ multiplex PCR, lists solely in-frame clones and lacks some. The sample yields roughly 120,000 clones, 70% to 85% seen once. Material: peripheral blood. The origin of the receptors is a woman aged 60-70 years with acute or convalescent COVID-19.

V usage is TRBV6-6 and J usage is TRBJ2-3, with D possibly being TRBD2 (6 bases). Between the trimmed V and J ends, which lost 5 bases and 6 bases, there was a span of 21 bases. Looked up from germline, CDR1 is MNHNY and CDR2 is SVGAGI (reference sequence). The CDR3 runs to 16 residues. The CDR3 loop reads CASSRTRRGTRDTQYF. DNA for the CDR3: TGTGCCAGCAGTCGAACCCGCCGGGGGACCCGGGATACGCAGTATTTT.

The rearrangement uses TRBV7-9 and TRBJ1-1; tentative D call: TRBD1 (6 bases). This CDR3 is built from 13 residues. Germline V gives CDR1 SEHNR, CDR2 FQNEAQ (reference sequence). V lost 1 base and J lost 11, with 14 bases in between. The CDR3 DNA follows: TGTGCCAGCAGCTTAGAAGGACCAGGGGAGGCTTTCTTT. Amino acid sequence: CASSLEGPGEAFF.

V usage is TRBV19 and J usage is TRBJ1-2; no definite D call. The CDR3 runs to 15 residues. Germline values: CDR1 LNHDA, CDR2 SQIVND (reference sequence). V lost 6 bases and J 0 bases, leaving 14 bases between the germline ends. The CDR3 is CASSPNRQANYGYTF. CDR3 sequence (DNA): TGTGCCAGTAGCCCCAACCGACAAGCTAACTATGGCTACACCTTC.

The V gene is TRBV6-1, the J gene TRBJ1-2, with a tentative D call TRBD1 (5 bases). Looked up from germline, CDR1 is MNHNS and CDR2 is SASEGT. The ends were cut back, 3 bases at V and 4 bases at J, with 9 bases in the middle. The CDR3 spans 13 residues. The CDR3 sequence: CASSDLGAYGYTF. Here the CDR3 DNA reads TGTGCCAGCAGTGATTTAGGGGCCTATGGCTACACCTTC.

This chain joins TRBV11-2 and TRBJ1-2, with TRBD1 as a possible D gene (5 bases). V dropped 4 bases and J dropped 1 base, with 13 bases sitting between them. Germline V gene lookup returns CDR1 SGHAT and CDR2 FQNNGV. The CDR3 loop spans 15 amino acids. The CDR3 DNA sequence: TGTGCCAGCAGCTGGGGCGGATTCCTTAACTATGGCTACACCTTC. It is translated as CASSWGGFLNYGYTF.

The CDR3 sequence: CASSLRDQGLNTEAFF. The CDR3 DNA reads as TGTGCCAGCAGCTTGAGGGATCAGGGATTGAACACTGAAGCTTTCTTT. This rearrangement joins TRBV5-5 to TRBJ1-1, with D perhaps TRBD1 (5 bases). The CDR3 loop spans 16 amino acids. Trimming took off 1 base at V and 0 bases at J, with 13 bases between the two ends. Per the germline V gene, CDR1 is SGHKS and CDR2 is YYEKEE (reference sequence).

The CDR3 sequence is CASSLIGGLGSPLHF. The CDR3 DNA is TGTGCCAGCAGTTTAATAGGGGGCCTGGGTTCACCCCTCCACTTT. The J gene is TRBJ1-6, the V gene TRBV27, with TRBD1 matching 7 bases. The V gene's germline CDR1 is MNHEY and CDR2 SMNVEV (reference sequence). This CDR3 contains 15 residues. The trim removed 2 bases at V and 9 bases at J, leaving 7 bases unmatched.